This record covers a single T cell receptor (beta chain). Its antigen remains unidentified. The ends were cut back, 3 bases at V and 9 bases at J, with 7 bases in the middle. The CDR3 is 11 amino acids. Germline assignment: CDR1 SGHRS and CDR2 YFSETQ. The data stem from a study of blood T cells in healthy people across ages. Donation came from healthy Caucasian individuals in Russia who were aged roughly 6 to 100. The study's findings and limits: From one million sequenced T cells, diversity estimates were lower bounds. Not knowing donor CMV status may have confounded expanded clonotype changes.

Primers used in a second PCR of roughly 6 to 11 cycles were a sample-barcoded 5' primer and a J-beta primer mix. Every sample gave at least 2.5 million paired-end reads containing CDR3. TCRdb recomputed calls from the 5' RACE reads with MiXCR, one row per CDR3 protein. The table has about 680,000 distinct CDR3 sequences, about 52% seen once; the top ten hold roughly a third. The genes are TRBV5-1 and TRBJ1-3; maybe TRBD1 (5 bases). The specimen sequenced was blood. The clonotype comes from an older woman in good health. The CDR3 region has the DNA TGCGCCAGCAGCTCGGGGGGCACCATATATTTT. Translating gives CASSSGGTIYF.